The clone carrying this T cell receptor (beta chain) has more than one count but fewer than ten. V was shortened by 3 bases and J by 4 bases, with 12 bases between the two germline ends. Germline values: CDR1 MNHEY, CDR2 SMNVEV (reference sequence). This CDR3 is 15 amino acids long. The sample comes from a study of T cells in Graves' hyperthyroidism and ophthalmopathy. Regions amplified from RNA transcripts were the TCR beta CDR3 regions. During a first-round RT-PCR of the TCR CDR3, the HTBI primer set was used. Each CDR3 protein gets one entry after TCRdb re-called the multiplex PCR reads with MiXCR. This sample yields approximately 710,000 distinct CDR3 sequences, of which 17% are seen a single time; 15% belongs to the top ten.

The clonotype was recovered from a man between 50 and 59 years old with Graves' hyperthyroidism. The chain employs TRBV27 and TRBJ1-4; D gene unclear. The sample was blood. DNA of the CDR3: TGTGCCAGCAGTTTCCTCGACGGGCGTAATGAAAAACTGTTTTTT. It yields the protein CASSFLDGRNEKLFF.